This entry is about one T cell receptor (beta chain). As yet, its antigen is unknown. Germline V gene data show CDR1 as LGHNT and CDR2 as FRNRAP. CDR3 size: 15 residues. V was clipped by 3 bases and J by 8 bases; unmatched bases: 8. Each CDR3 protein is one row after TCRdb ran MiXCR on the 5' RACE reads. The sample carries about 120,000 distinct CDR3 sequences, approximately 8.4% recorded once. This record comes from a study of T cells after yellow fever vaccination. Overall study findings and caveats: Post-booster repertoires contained most primary-vaccination clones again (approximately 95% CD4, about 88% CD8).

The TCR originated in a man aged 18 to 30 who received the YFV17D yellow fever vaccine. The chain is built from TRBV12-5 and TRBJ1-4; 8 bases are a match to TRBD1. The specimen comprised CD8+ T cells sorted from PBMCs, sampled on the day of the yellow fever booster vaccination. The CDR3 loop reads CASGFGTGLREKLFF. For the CDR3, the DNA is TGTGCTAGTGGTTTTGGGACAGGACTCCGGGAAAAACTGTTTTTT.